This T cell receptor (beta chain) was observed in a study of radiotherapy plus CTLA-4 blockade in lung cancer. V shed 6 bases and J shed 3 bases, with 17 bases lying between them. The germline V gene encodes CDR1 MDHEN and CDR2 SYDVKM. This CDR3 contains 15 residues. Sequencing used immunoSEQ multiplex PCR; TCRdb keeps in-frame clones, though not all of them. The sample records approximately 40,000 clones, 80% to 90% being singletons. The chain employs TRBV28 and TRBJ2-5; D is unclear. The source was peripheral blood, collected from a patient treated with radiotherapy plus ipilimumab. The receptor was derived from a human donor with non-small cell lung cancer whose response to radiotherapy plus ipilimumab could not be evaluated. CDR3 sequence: CASSPARKNKETQYF. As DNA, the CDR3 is TGTGCCAGCAGCCCTGCTAGAAAAAATAAAGAGACCCAGTACTTC.